The rows below give T cell receptor beta chains drawn from one sample of a study of tumor-infiltrating lymphocytes in localized non-small cell lung cancer. Only in-frame clones appear in the TCRdb table, and some are missing; sequencing was by immunoSEQ multiplex PCR. Here the sample spans about 12,000 clones, 80% being singletons. The sequenced sample consisted of lung tumor tissue. These receptors were taken from a human donor with non-small cell lung cancer. CDR3s include the opening cysteine and the closing phenylalanine or tryptophan. A D gene is named only where the DNA matches it firmly. Part of the rows lack a size; the others show once, few, many or a class for expanded clones.

>TRBV30|TRBJ1-5|.|.
CAWRENNQPQHF
TGTGCCTGGAGGGAAAACAATCAGCCCCAGCATTTT
>TRBV2|TRBJ1-3|.|.
CASRHGEGNTIYF
TGTGCCAGCAGACATGGGGAAGGGAACACCATATATTTT
>TRBV9|TRBJ1-4|.|few
CASSGTATNEKLFF
TGTGCCAGCAGCGGGACCGCAACTAATGAAAAACTGTTTTTT
>TRBV30|TRBJ2-6|.|.
CAWSALRVGANVLTF
TGTGCCTGGAGTGCCTTGAGAGTTGGGGCCAACGTCCTGACTTTC
>TRBV5-1|TRBJ1-1|TRBD1|.
CASSLVQGVNTEAFF
TGCGCCAGCAGCTTGGTGCAGGGGGTGAACACTGAAGCTTTCTTT
>TRBV2|TRBJ1-6|TRBD1|few
CASRDSGGASPLHF
TGTGCCAGCAGGGACTCAGGGGGCGCTTCACCCCTCCACTTT
>TRBV30|TRBJ1-2|TRBD1|.
CAWSVGGTGYGYTF
TGTGCCTGGAGTGTTGGGGGGACAGGCTATGGCTACACCTTC
>TRBV11-3|TRBJ1-1|TRBD1|.
CASSSRSTGTAEAFF
TGTGCCAGCAGTTCTCGATCAACCGGGACAGCAGAAGCTTTCTTT
>TRBV9|TRBJ1-5|.|.
CASGSNNQPQHF
TGTGCCAGCGGGAGCAATAATCAGCCCCAGCATTTT
>TRBV5-5|TRBJ1-3|.|.
CASSLAISGNTIYF
TGTGCCAGCAGCTTGGCAATCTCTGGAAACACCATATATTTT
>TRBV7-6|TRBJ2-7|.|.
CASSPQEISYEQYF
TGTGCCAGCAGCCCGCAGGAAATCTCCTACGAGCAGTACTTC
>TRBV18|TRBJ2-1|TRBD2|.
CASSPPASGGILSYNEQFF
TGTGCCAGCTCACCACCGGCTAGCGGGGGGATCCTCTCCTACAATGAGCAGTTCTTC
>TRBV11-2|TRBJ1-1|.|.
CASSLARSVTEAFF
TGTGCCAGCAGCTTAGCCCGGTCGGTTACTGAAGCTTTCTTT
>TRBV9|TRBJ1-6|.|.
CASSTQGGGVGSPLHF
TGTGCCAGCAGCACACAAGGCGGGGGGGTTGGTTCACCCCTCCACTTT
>TRBV4-2|TRBJ2-3|.|once
CASSQEAASTDTQYF
TGTGCCAGCAGCCAAGAGGCAGCTAGCACAGATACGCAGTATTTT
>TRBV2|TRBJ1-5|.|.
CASSEERGMGPQHF
TGTGCCAGCAGTGAAGAACGGGGGATGGGGCCCCAGCATTTT
>TRBV7-9|TRBJ1-1|.|medium-sized
CASSLQNTEAFF
TGTGCCAGCAGCTTGCAGAACACTGAAGCTTTCTTT
>TRBV11-2|TRBJ2-5|.|medium-sized
CASSPPTGMETQYF
TGTGCCAGCAGCCCCCCAACAGGGATGGAGACCCAGTACTTC